A single sample gave rise to the 18 T cell receptor beta chains below, sequenced in a study. TCRdb independently ran MiXCR on the 5' RACE reads; one entry per CDR3 protein. This sample has about 50,000 distinct CDR3 sequences, with 25% to 35% found just once. Input material: naive CD4+ T cells sorted from blood. The subset was: naive CD4+ T cells, CD4+CD45RA+CD25-. These receptor sequences come from a female donor with breast cancer.

The table lists this clonotype with many counts. The rearrangement joins TRBV5-1 to TRBJ2-2, with D perhaps TRBD1 (5 bases). V dropped 3 bases and J dropped 7 bases, with 13 bases sitting between them. This CDR3 is built from 14 residues. Per the germline V gene, CDR1 is SGHRS and CDR2 is YFSETQ. The CDR3 loop reads CASSSDSLNGELFF. In DNA form, the CDR3 reads TGCGCCAGCAGCTCTGACAGTCTTAACGGGGAGCTGTTTTTT.

The chain carries TRBV29-1 and TRBJ1-5, with TRBD1 matching over 9 bases. The V and J ends lost 6 bases and 2 bases, in that order; junction bases with no gene match: 5. Per germline, CDR1 SQVTM and CDR2 ANQGSEA. There are 14 residues in the CDR3. DNA of the CDR3: TGCAGCGTCGGGACAGGGTGGGGCAATCAGCCCCAGCATTTT. It yields the protein CSVGTGWGNQPQHF.

The chain recombines TRBV14 with TRBJ1-4; D unresolved. CDR3 length: 16 amino acids. V lost 0 bases and J lost 4, with 12 bases in between. Germline CDR1 reads SGHDN; CDR2 reads FVKESK. The chain's CDR3 is CASSQDGWPYNEKLFF. The CDR3 region has the DNA TGTGCCAGCAGCCAAGATGGATGGCCTTATAATGAAAAACTGTTTTTT. The full variable domain, completed using reference TRBV14 and TRBJ1-4, is EAGVTQFPSHSVIEKGQTVTLRCDPISGHDNLYWYRRVMGKEIKFLLHFVKESKQDESGMPNNRFLAERTGGTYSTLKVQPAELEDSGVYFCASSQDGWPYNEKLFFGSGTQLSVL.

This clonotype showed up just once. A much more abundant neighbour one base away suggests this may be a read error. This rearrangement joins TRBV10-2 to TRBJ2-2; perhaps TRBD1 as D (6 bases). Between the trimmed V and J ends, which lost 3 bases and 0 bases, there was a span of 11 bases. Germline loops: CDR1 WSHSY, CDR2 SAAADI. The CDR3 runs 16 residues. CDR3 region: CASSDGQGTNTGELFF. CDR3 coding DNA: TGCGCCAGCAGTGATGGGCAGGGGACGAACACCGGGGAGCTGTTTTTT.

The gene calls are TRBV4-1 and TRBJ2-7, with TRBD2 identical over 9 bases. Per the germline V gene, CDR1 is MGHRA and CDR2 is YSYEKL. CDR3 length equals 16 residues. The V segment lost 1 base and the J segment 2 bases; nucleotides outside the gene matches: 6. CDR3 coding DNA: TGCGCCAGCAGCCAAGTGGCTAGCGGGGTCGCCTACGAGCAGTACTTC. Its translation is CASSQVASGVAYEQYF.

This clonotype was counted a few times. V usage is TRBV11-2 and J usage is TRBJ2-1; D uncertain. The CDR3 length is 14 residues. In germline, CDR1 is SGHAT, CDR2 FQNNGV. V dropped 7 bases and J dropped 5 bases, with 15 bases sitting between them. CDR3 amino acids: CASTLSGSDNEQFF. CDR3 bases: TGTGCCAGCACCCTCTCCGGGTCAGACAATGAGCAGTTCTTC.

Ten or more counts support this clonotype. The chain joins TRBV29-1 to TRBJ1-1; D uncertain. CDR3 length equals 11 residues. Between the trimmed V and J ends, which lost 6 bases and 1 base, there was a span of 6 bases. Germline V gene sequence: CDR1 SQVTM, CDR2 ANQGSEA. CDR3 sequence: CSVRGNTEAFF. The DNA of the CDR3 is TGCAGCGTCCGGGGGAACACTGAAGCTTTCTTT.

This chain links TRBV4-2 with TRBJ2-3; 7 nucleotides align to TRBD2. Looked up from germline, CDR1 is LGHNA and CDR2 is YNFKEQ. V trimming: 1 base; J trimming: 0 bases; junction bases outside the gene matches: 10. The CDR3 has 18 amino acids. CDR3 sequence reads: CASSQGLAGLSSTDTQYF. The CDR3 nucleotides are TGTGCCAGCAGCCAAGGTCTGGCGGGACTATCGAGCACAGATACGCAGTATTTT.

This clonotype appeared a few times. J is TRBJ2-3 and V is TRBV9, with 7 positions matching TRBD2. CDR3 length: 16 residues. Germline V lookup: CDR1 SGDLS, CDR2 YYNGEE. J lost 4 bases, V lost 0 bases, and 8 bases had no gene match. This CDR3 reads CASSVAHSGRSDTQYF. In DNA form, the CDR3 reads TGTGCCAGCAGCGTAGCTCATAGCGGGCGATCAGATACGCAGTATTTT.

This clonotype was observed a handful of times. The chain joins TRBV7-2 to TRBJ2-3; 11 bases are shared with TRBD2. Losses at the gene ends were 4 bases for V and 3 bases for J; bases not matched to a gene: 3. This CDR3 has 15 residues. CDR1 is SGHTA, CDR2 FQGNSA, per germline. This CDR3 reads CASSSTSGVTDTQYF. DNA of the CDR3: TGTGCCAGCAGCTCGACTAGCGGGGTTACAGATACGCAGTATTTT. The complete variable domain, with remaining parts taken from reference TRBV7-2 and TRBJ2-3, reads GAGVSQSPSNKVTEKGKDVELRCDPISGHTALYWYRQSLGQGLEFLIYFQGNSAPDKSGLPSDRFSAERTGGSVSTLTIQRTQQEDSAVYLCASSSTSGVTDTQYFGPGTRLTVL.

This clonotype appeared a single time. This sequence joins TRBV3-1 and TRBJ2-1; 15 bases fit TRBD2. This CDR3 is built from 19 residues. The junction had 8 bases not matched to a gene; V was cut back by 0 bases and J by 5 bases. Germline CDR1 is LGHDT and CDR2 is YNNKEL (reference sequence). CDR3 protein: CASSQDRAGLAGGNNEQFF. CDR3 sequence (DNA): TGTGCCAGCAGCCAAGATAGGGCCGGACTAGCGGGAGGGAACAATGAGCAGTTCTTC.

Turning to this clonotype: A much larger clonotype is one base distant, so this may be a read error. This chain links TRBV20-1 with TRBJ1-5; 8 nucleotides match TRBD1. The junction had 5 bases not matched to a gene; V was cut back by 3 bases and J by 7 bases. The CDR3 contains 13 residues. The germline gives CDR1 DFQATT, CDR2 SNEGSKA (reference sequence). CDR3 sequence reads: CSASDRGVQPQHF. The CDR3 nucleotides are TGCAGTGCTAGCGACAGGGGAGTGCAGCCCCAGCATTTT.

This clonotype was seen a few times. This chain links TRBV7-9 with TRBJ2-5; D ambiguous. With 5 bases removed from V and 0 bases from J, the gap between germline ends came to 7 bases. Germline lookup yields CDR1 SEHNR and CDR2 FQNEAQ (reference sequence). The CDR3 sequence is 13 residues long. CDR3 in amino acids: CASSRLYQETQYF. In DNA, the CDR3 is TGTGCCAGCAGCAGGCTCTACCAAGAGACCCAGTACTTC.

This clonotype was recorded at least ten times. The chain couples TRBV10-3 to TRBJ2-5; either TRBD1 or TRBD2 may fit D (5 bases each). Germline CDR1 is ENHRY and CDR2 is SYGVKD. Trimming stripped 6 bases from V and 4 bases from J, with 18 bases between. The CDR3 is 15 amino acids. CDR3 sequence reads: CAIRPGRLSGETQYF. DNA for the CDR3: TGTGCCATCAGACCGGGGCGCCTGAGTGGAGAGACCCAGTACTTC.

J is TRBJ1-5 and V is TRBV21-1; the table gives TRBD1 as D, unverified against the DNA. TRBV21-1 is described as a pseudogene. The CDR3 loop spans 14 amino acids. The CDR3 region has the DNA TGTGCCAGCAGCAAGCAGGGATTTGGTCAGCCCCAGCATTTT. Translated: CASSKQGFGQPQHF.

This chain joins TRBV7-9 and TRBJ2-5; 12 bases are shared with TRBD2. Germline V gene sequence: CDR1 SEHNR, CDR2 FQNEAQ (reference sequence). The CDR3 is made up of 15 amino acids. V lost 4 bases, J lost 5 bases, and 5 bases stayed unmatched. CDR3 in DNA: TGTGCCAGCAGCTCCTGGACTAGCGGGAAGGAGACCCAGTACTTC. Protein product: CASSSWTSGKETQYF.

The V gene is TRBV28, the J gene TRBJ2-2, with 8 bases fitting TRBD1. V dropped 5 bases and J dropped 6; count of bases not matched to a gene: 8. CDR3 length equals 15 residues. Per germline, CDR1 MDHEN and CDR2 SYDVKM. CDR3: CASSPGTGVAGELFF. CDR3 DNA sequence: TGTGCCAGCAGTCCCGGGACAGGAGTCGCCGGGGAGCTGTTTTTT.

The J gene is TRBJ1-1, the V gene TRBV30, with no clear D. CDR3 length equals 11 residues. V lost 1 base and J 6 bases, leaving 6 bases between the germline ends. Germline values: CDR1 GTSNPN, CDR2 SVGIG (reference sequence). DNA of the CDR3: TGTGCCTGGAGTGGGGATGCTGAAGCTTTCTTT. Amino acid sequence: CAWSGDAEAFF.